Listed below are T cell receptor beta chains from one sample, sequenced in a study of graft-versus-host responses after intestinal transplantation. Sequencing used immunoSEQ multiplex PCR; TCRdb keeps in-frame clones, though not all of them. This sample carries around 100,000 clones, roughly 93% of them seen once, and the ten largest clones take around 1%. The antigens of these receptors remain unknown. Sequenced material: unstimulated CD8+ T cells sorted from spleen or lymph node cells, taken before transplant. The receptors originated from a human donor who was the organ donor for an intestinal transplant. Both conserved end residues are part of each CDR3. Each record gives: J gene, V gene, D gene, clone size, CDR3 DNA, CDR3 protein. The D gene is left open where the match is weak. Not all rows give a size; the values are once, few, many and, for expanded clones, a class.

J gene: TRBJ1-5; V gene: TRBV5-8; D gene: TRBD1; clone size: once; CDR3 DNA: TGTGCCAGCAGCTTAGGACAGGGGGCCCAGCATTTT; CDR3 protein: CASSLGQGAQHF
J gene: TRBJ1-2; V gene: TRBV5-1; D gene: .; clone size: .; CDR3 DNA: TGCGCCAGCAGCTCACCTACAGGGCTCACCTTC; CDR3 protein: CASSSPTGLTF
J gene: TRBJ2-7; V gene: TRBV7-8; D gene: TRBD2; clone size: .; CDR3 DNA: TGTGCCAGCAGCTCCCCATTATTACTAGCGAGACCCTACGAGCAGTACTTC; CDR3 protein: CASSSPLLLARPYEQYF
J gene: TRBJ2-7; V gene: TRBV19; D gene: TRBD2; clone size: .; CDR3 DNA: TGTGCCAGTAGTATTGGACTAGCGGGAGGCTACGAGCAGTACTTC; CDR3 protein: CASSIGLAGGYEQYF
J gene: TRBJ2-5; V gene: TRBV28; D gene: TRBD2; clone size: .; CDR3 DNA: TGTGCCAGCAGTTTATTGTTCCTAGCGGGAGGTGGGGGAGGAGAGACCCAGTACTTC; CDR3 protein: CASSLLFLAGGGGGETQYF
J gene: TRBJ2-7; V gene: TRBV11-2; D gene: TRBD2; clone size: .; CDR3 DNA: TGTGCCAGCAGCTTAGGGACTAGCGGAACCTACGAGCAGTACTTC; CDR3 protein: CASSLGTSGTYEQYF
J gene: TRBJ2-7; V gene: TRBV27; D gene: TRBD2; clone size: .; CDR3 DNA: TGTGCCAGCAGTCAGGCTAGCGGAAACTACGAGCAGTACTTC; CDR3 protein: CASSQASGNYEQYF
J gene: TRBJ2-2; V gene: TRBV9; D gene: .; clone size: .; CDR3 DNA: TGTGCCAGCAGCGTAGGACTGGCACCCACCGGGGAGCTGTTTTTT; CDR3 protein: CASSVGLAPTGELFF
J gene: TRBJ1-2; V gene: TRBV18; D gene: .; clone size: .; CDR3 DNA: TGTGCCAGCTCACCATTTGACGGTGCTAACTATGGCTACACCTTC; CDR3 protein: CASSPFDGANYGYTF
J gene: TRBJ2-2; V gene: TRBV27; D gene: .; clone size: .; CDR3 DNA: TGTGCCAGCAGTTTAGGCTCGAGTGGGGCCGGGGAGCTGTTTTTT; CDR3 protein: CASSLGSSGAGELFF
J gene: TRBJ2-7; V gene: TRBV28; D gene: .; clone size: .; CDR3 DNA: TGTGCCAGCAGTTTATATAGTCTAGCCCCCACCTACGAGCAGTACTTC; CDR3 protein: CASSLYSLAPTYEQYF
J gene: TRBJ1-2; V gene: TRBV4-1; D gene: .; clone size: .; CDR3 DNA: TGCGCCAGCAGCCAAGACGGGTTCGGCTACACCTTC; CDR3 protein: CASSQDGFGYTF
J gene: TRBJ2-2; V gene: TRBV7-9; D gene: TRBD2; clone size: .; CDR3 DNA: TGTGCCAGCAGACGAGGACTAGCGGGACCGAACACCGGGGAGCTGTTTTTT; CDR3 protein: CASRRGLAGPNTGELFF
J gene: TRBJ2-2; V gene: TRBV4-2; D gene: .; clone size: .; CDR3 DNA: TGTGCCAGCAGCCAAGTAGATCGGACCGGGGAGCTGTTTTTT; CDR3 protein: CASSQVDRTGELFF
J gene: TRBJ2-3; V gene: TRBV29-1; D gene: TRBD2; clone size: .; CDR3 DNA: TGCAGCGTTGAGGCGGGAGGGCCTTTAGATACGCAGTATTTT; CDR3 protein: CSVEAGGPLDTQYF
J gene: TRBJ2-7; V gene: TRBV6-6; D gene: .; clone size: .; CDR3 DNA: TGTGCCCCAAACCCGGGCCCCTCAAAGGTCTACGAGCAGTACTTC; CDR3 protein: CAPNPGPSKVYEQYF
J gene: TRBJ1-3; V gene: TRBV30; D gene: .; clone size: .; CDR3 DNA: TGTGCCTGGACGGAGGGAGTCTCTGGAAACACCATATATTTT; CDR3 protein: CAWTEGVSGNTIYF
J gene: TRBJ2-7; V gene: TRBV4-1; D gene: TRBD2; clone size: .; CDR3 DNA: TGCGCCAGCAGCCTAAGAGCTGCTGGACTAGCGGGGACCGGGGGGGAGCAGTACTTC; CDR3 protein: CASSLRAAGLAGTGGEQYF
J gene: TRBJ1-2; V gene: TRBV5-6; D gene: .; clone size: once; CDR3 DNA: TGTGCCAGCAGCCACGAGCTCTGGTTCTATGGCTACACCTTC; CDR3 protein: CASSHELWFYGYTF
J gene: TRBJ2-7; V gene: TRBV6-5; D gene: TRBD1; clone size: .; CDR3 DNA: TGTGCCAGCAGTTACGACAGGGCAACCTACGAGCAGTACTTC; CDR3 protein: CASSYDRATYEQYF
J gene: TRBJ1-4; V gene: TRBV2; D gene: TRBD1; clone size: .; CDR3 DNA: TGTGCCAGCAGGCCAACAGGGGCTTGGACTTTTGAAAAACTGTTTTTT; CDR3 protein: CASRPTGAWTFEKLFF
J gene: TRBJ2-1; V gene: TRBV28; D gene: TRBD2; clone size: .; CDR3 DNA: TGTGCCAGCGGGTCCGGGGGGTCGTTATCCAATGAGCAGTTCTTC; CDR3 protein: CASGSGGSLSNEQFF
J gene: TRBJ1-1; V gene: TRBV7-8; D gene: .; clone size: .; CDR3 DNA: TGTGCCAGCAGCTTAGGGAGGGTAGGAGCTTTCTTT; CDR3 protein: CASSLGRVGAFF
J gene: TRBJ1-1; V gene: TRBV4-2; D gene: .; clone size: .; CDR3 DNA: TGTGCCAGCAGCCAAGTGGTCAGGGCTGGTGCTTTCTTT; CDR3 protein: CASSQVVRAGAFF
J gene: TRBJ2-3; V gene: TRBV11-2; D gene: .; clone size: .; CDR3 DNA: TGTGCCAGCAGCTTGGGTTCAGCGGTGAGGGCAGATACGCAGTATTTT; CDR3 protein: CASSLGSAVRADTQYF
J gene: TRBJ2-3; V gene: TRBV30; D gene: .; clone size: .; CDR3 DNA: TGTGCCTGGAGTGTACAAGTTAGCACAGATACGCAGTATTTT; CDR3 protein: CAWSVQVSTDTQYF
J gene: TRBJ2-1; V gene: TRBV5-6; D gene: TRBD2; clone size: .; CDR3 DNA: TGTGCCAGCAGCTCGGGACTAGCGGACTACAATGAGCAGTTCTTC; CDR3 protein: CASSSGLADYNEQFF
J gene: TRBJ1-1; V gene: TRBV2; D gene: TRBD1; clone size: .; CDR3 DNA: TGTGCCAGCAGTGAAGGTATAGGACAGGGCGACACTGAAGCTTTCTTT; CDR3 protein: CASSEGIGQGDTEAFF
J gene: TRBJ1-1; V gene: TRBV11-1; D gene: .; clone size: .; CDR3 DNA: TGTGCCAGCAGCTTAGTAGGCCCGGGCACTGAAGCTTTCTTT; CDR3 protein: CASSLVGPGTEAFF
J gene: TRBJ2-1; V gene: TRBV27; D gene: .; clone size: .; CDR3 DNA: TGTGCCAGCAGTTTATCTTCCAGTGATGGGGGCCCAATCAATGAGCAGTTCTTC; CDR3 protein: CASSLSSSDGGPINEQFF
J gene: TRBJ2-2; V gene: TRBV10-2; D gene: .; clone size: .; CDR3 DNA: TGCGCCAGCAGTGATGGGGGAACCGGGGAGCTGTTTTTT; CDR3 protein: CASSDGGTGELFF
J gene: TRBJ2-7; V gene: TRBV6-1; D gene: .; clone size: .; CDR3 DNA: TGTGCCAGCCAAGACTCGATCCACGAGCAGTACTTC; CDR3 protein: CASQDSIHEQYF
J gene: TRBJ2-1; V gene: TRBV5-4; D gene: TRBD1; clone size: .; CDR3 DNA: TGTGCCAGCAGCTTGCCGGGACAGGGTATCTATGAGCAGTTCTTC; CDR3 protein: CASSLPGQGIYEQFF
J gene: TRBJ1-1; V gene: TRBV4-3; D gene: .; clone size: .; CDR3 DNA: TGCGCCAGCAGCCAAGGACCGGCCGAAAACACTGAAGCTTTCTTT; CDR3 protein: CASSQGPAENTEAFF
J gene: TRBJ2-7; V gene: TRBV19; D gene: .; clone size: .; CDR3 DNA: TGTGCCAGTTCCGCAGGGGTTCCCTACGAGCAGTACTTC; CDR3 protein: CASSAGVPYEQYF
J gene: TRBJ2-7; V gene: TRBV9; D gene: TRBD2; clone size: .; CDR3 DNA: TGTGCCAGCAGCGTAGGGGGGACTAGCGGAAACTACGAGCAGTACTTC; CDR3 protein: CASSVGGTSGNYEQYF
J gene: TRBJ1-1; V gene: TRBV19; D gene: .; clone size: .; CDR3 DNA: TGTGCCAGTAAGGCAGGGAACACTGAAGCTTTCTTT; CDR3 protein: CASKAGNTEAFF
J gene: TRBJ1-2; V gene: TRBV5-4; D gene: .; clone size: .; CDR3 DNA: TGTGCCAGCAGCTTGCAAGGGATCCGTGGCTACACCTTC; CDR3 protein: CASSLQGIRGYTF
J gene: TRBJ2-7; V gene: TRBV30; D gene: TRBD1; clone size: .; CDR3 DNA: TGTGCCTGGAGTGTAGGACAGGGCTACGAGCAGTACTTC; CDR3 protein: CAWSVGQGYEQYF
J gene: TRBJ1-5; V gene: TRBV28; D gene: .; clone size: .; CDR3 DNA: TGTGCCAGCAGTTTGATGGGTTTGGGCAATCAGCCCCAGCATTTT; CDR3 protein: CASSLMGLGNQPQHF
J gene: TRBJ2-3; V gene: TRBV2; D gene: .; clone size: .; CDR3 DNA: TGTGCCAGCAGTGAAAGTACGGCCACCGGGCGGTATTTT; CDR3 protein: CASSESTATGRYF
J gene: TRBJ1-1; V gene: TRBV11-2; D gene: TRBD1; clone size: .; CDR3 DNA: TGTGCCAGCAGCCTAAGGACAGGGGGCTTGAACACTGAAGCTTTCTTT; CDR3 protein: CASSLRTGGLNTEAFF
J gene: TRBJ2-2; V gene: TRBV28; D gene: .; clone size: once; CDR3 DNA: TGTGCCACCGAAACGAACACCGGGGAGCTGTTTTTT; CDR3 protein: CATETNTGELFF
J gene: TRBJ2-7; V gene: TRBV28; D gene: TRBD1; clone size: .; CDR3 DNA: TGTGCCAGCAGCCCCCGGGACAGGGGTTCCTACGAGCAGTACTTC; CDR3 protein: CASSPRDRGSYEQYF
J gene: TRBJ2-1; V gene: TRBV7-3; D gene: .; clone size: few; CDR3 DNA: TGTGCCAGCAGCTTTGACAACTACAATGAGCAGTTCTTC; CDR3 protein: CASSFDNYNEQFF
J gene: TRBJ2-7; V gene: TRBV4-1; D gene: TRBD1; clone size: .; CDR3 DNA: TGCGCCAGCAGCCAAACGGGACAGGGGCACGAGCAGTACTTC; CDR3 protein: CASSQTGQGHEQYF
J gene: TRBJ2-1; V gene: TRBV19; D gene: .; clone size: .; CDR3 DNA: TGTGCCAGTAGTCTTACAGAGGTCAATGAGCAGTTCTTC; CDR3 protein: CASSLTEVNEQFF
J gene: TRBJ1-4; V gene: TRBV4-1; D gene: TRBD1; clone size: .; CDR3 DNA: TGCGCCAGCAGCCACCCGGGACAGGGGGAAGAAAAACTGTTTTTT; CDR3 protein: CASSHPGQGEEKLFF
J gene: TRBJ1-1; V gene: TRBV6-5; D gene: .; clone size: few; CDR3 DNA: TGTGCCAGCAGCCTAACAGGAATGAACACTGAAGCTTTCTTT; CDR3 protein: CASSLTGMNTEAFF
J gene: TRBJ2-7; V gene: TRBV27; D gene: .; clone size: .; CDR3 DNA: TGTGCCAGCAGTTTCGGGGTACGGTACGAGCAGTACTTC; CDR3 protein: CASSFGVRYEQYF
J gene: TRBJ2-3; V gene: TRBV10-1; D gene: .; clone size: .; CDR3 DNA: TGCGCCAGCACCCGGTGTCGCACAGATACGCAGTATTTT; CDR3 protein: CASTRCRTDTQYF